A single TCR beta chain is shown here with its context. The sample comes from a study of OX40 agonist ivuxolimab in advanced cancers. Study as a whole: The patients received ivuxolimab by intravenous route every 2 weeks at 0.01 to 10 mg/kg. Partial responses were recorded for three patients, including one with hepatocellular carcinoma and two with cutaneous melanoma.

Clones were read by immunoSEQ multiplex PCR, and TCRdb kept only the in-frame ones, dropping some. Of 99,000 or so clones in the sample, roughly 80% are singletons; the top ten hold less than 5.5%. The CDR3 has 15 residues. Germline lookup yields CDR1 SNHLY and CDR2 FYNNEI. Between the trimmed V and J ends, which lost 1 base and 1 base, there was a span of 8 bases. This clonotype originated in an adult with an advanced solid tumor such as melanoma, head and neck, liver or kidney cancer. The chain couples TRBV2 to TRBJ1-5; D remains ambiguous. The sample consisted of CD4+ or CD8+ T cells sorted from blood, taken in a trial of the OX40 agonist ivuxolimab. CDR3 sequence (DNA): TGTGCCAGCAGTGAAGGGGGATCGAGCAATCAGCCCCAGCATTTT. Protein sequence: CASSEGGSSNQPQHF.